This T cell receptor (beta chain) was retrieved from a study of control samples from healthy donors and cancer patients. The repertoire was sequenced with immunoSEQ multiplex PCR; TCRdb's copy has only in-frame clones and lacks some. The sample consists of about 250,000 clones, approximately 80% of them appearing once. The CDR3 totals 21 residues. Germline CDR1 is SSHAT and CDR2 is FNYEAQ (reference sequence). V shed 5 bases, J shed 1 base, and the junction held 21 bases outside the gene matches. The TCR sequence derives from a woman aged 55 to 70 with lung cancer. The chain recombines TRBV7-7 with TRBJ2-2; 8 nucleotides agree with TRBD2. Sequenced material: PBMCs. The DNA for the CDR3 is TGTGCCAGCAGCCTAAAGAATAGTCGGGCGTCTAGCGGGCGGAACACCGGGGAGCTGTTTTTT. This encodes CASSLKNSRASSGRNTGELFF.